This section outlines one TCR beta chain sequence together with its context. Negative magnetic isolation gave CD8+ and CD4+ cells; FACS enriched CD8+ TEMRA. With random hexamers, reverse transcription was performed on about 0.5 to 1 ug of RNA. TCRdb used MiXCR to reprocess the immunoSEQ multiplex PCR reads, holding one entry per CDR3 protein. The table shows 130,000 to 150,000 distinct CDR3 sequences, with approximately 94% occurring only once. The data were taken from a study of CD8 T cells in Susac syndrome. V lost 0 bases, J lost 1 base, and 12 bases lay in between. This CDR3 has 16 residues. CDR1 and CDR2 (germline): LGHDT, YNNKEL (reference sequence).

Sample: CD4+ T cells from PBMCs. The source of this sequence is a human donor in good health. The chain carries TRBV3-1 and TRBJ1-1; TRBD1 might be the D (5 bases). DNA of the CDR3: TGTGCCAGCAGCCAAGATCAGGGCTTTGGGAACACTGAAGCTTTCTTT. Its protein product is CASSQDQGFGNTEAFF.